The 7 T cell receptor beta chains in this list originate from one sample, sequenced in a study of T cells in Graves' hyperthyroidism and ophthalmopathy. From RNA transcripts, TCR beta CDR3 regions were amplified. RT-PCR in the first round (using the HTBI primer set) targeted the TCR CDR3. TCRdb reanalysed the multiplex PCR reads using MiXCR and keeps one entry per CDR3 protein. The sample has 300,000 or so distinct CDR3 sequences, under 25% seen once. Input material: blood. Every receptor here comes from a woman between 45 and 60 years old with Graves' hyperthyroidism.

The rearrangement joins TRBV7-2 to TRBJ1-5; 10 positions agree with TRBD1. Germline V lookup: CDR1 SGHTA, CDR2 FQGNSA. V shed 7 bases, J shed 7 bases, and the junction held 4 bases outside the gene matches. This CDR3 contains 13 residues. The chain's CDR3 is CASKGTGVQPQHF. CDR3 sequence (DNA): TGTGCCAGCAAGGGGACAGGGGTACAGCCCCAGCATTTT.

This clonotype was detected a few times. This chain joins TRBV5-6 and TRBJ2-4; possible D gene TRBD1, 5 bases. The CDR3 consists of 16 residues. V lost 4 bases, J lost 0 bases, and 14 bases lay in between. Per germline, CDR1 SGHDT and CDR2 YYEEEE. CDR3 protein: CASSITTVIAKNIQYF. For the CDR3, the DNA is TGTGCCAGCAGCATAACGACAGTTATAGCCAAAAACATTCAGTACTTC. The full variable domain, completed using reference TRBV5-6 and TRBJ2-4, is DAGVTQSPTHLIKTRGQQVTLRCSPKSGHDTVSWYQQALGQGPQFIFQYYEEEERQRGNFPDRFSGHQFPNYSSELNVNALLLGDSALYLCASSITTVIAKNIQYFGAGTRLSVL.

A single count supports this clonotype. A much larger clone is a single base away; this may be a read error. DNA for the CDR3: TGTGCCGGCAGTTCATACGACAGGGATAGGACAGATACGCAGTATTTT. This translates into CAGSSYDRDRTDTQYF. The J gene is TRBJ2-3, the V gene TRBV12-3 or TRBV12-4, with 7 nucleotides matching TRBD1. The length of the CDR3 is 16 residues.

The V call is TRBV27, the J call TRBJ1-3; D not certain. Trimming stripped 5 bases from V and 1 base from J, with 15 bases between. The CDR3 contains 16 residues. Germline values: CDR1 MNHEY, CDR2 SMNVEV (reference sequence). The CDR3 spells CASSINPQGSGNTIYF. CDR3 sequence (DNA): TGTGCCAGCAGTATCAACCCGCAAGGTTCTGGAAACACCATATATTTT.

This chain links TRBV2 with TRBJ1-6, with D perhaps matching TRBD1 (6 bases). The CDR3 contains 14 residues. V was trimmed by 5 bases and J by 8 bases, leaving 13 bases between them. Germline CDR1 and CDR2: SNHLY and FYNNEI. The CDR3 DNA follows: TGTGCCAGCAGTCGGACAGTAAACTATTCACCCCTCCACTTT. It translates to CASSRTVNYSPLHF.

Only a few counts were recorded for this clonotype. This sequence joins TRBV20-1 and TRBJ2-4; no clear D gene. This CDR3 comprises 16 residues. The germline gives CDR1 DFQATT, CDR2 SNEGSKA (reference sequence). V shed 6 bases and J shed 0 bases, with 18 bases lying between them. DNA of the CDR3: TGCAGTGCCTACGTTAGTGGGGTTATAGCCAAAAACATTCAGTACTTC. Its translation is CSAYVSGVIAKNIQYF.

The sample holds many counts of this clonotype. The CDR3 region is CASSPGLDYGYTF. The CDR3 region has the DNA TGTGCCAGCAGCCCGGGCCTTGATTATGGCTACACCTTC. The chain carries TRBV6-1 and TRBJ1-2; D unresolved. The V gene's germline CDR1 is MNHNS and CDR2 SASEGT. V lost 6 bases and J lost 5, with 13 bases in between. The CDR3 covers 13 residues.